This is a list of T cell receptor beta chains from one sample in a study of blood T cell repertoires in COVID-19. Repertoires were generated with immunoSEQ multiplex PCR, while TCRdb's copy carries only in-frame clones and drops some. The sample includes 75,000 to 90,000 clones, roughly 78% of them seen just once. The sequenced sample was peripheral blood. The source is a man aged 55 to 69 with COVID-19, enrolled during active disease. Both conserved end residues are part of each CDR3. Each record gives: clone size, V gene, D gene, J gene, CDR3 protein, CDR3 DNA. D genes are given only for firm matches. Expanded clones are given a class, and other clones once, few, many or no size at all.

>few|TRBV30|-|TRBJ1-2
CAWRPLSNYGYTF
TGTGCCTGGAGGCCCCTTAGTAACTATGGCTACACCTTC
>-|TRBV21-1|-|TRBJ1-1
CASSKARHNTEAFF
TGTGCCAGCAGCAAAGCGCGGCATAACACTGAAGCTTTCTTT
>-|TRBV4-3|-|TRBJ1-4
CASSQNREKLFF
TGCGCCAGCAGCCAGAACAGGGAAAAACTGTTTTTT
>once|TRBV7-9|TRBD2|TRBJ2-5
CASSLTATSGGLKKETQYF
TGTGCCAGCAGCTTAACGGCCACTAGCGGGGGCCTAAAGAAGGAGACCCAGTACTTC
>few|TRBV5-6|TRBD1|TRBJ1-5
CASSPGTENQPQHF
TGTGCCAGCAGCCCCGGGACAGAAAATCAGCCCCAGCATTTT
>-|TRBV9|TRBD2|TRBJ2-3
CASSGGAPSTDTQYF
TGTGCCTCCTCGGGAGGGGCCCCTAGCACAGATACGCAGTATTTT
>-|TRBV5-8|TRBD1|TRBJ2-1
CASSSGTGISYNEQFF
TGTGCCAGCAGCTCGGGGACAGGGATCTCCTACAATGAGCAGTTCTTC
>-|TRBV11-1|TRBD2|TRBJ2-1
CASSLDGGLAMDEQFF
TGTGCCAGCAGCTTAGACGGGGGACTAGCTATGGATGAGCAGTTCTTC
>-|TRBV18|TRBD1|TRBJ2-7
CASSPGTGGEQYF
TGTGCCAGCTCACCAGGGACAGGGGGCGAGCAGTACTTC
>-|TRBV5-4|-|TRBJ2-7
CASSLEGFRGEQYF
TGTGCCAGCAGCTTGGAGGGTTTCAGGGGCGAGCAGTACTTC
>-|TRBV7-9|-|TRBJ1-6
CASSSYSYNSPLHF
TGTGCCAGCAGCTCCTACTCCTATAATTCACCCCTCCACTTT
>few|TRBV4-1|-|TRBJ1-2
CASSQGLRGGGYTF
TGCGCCAGCAGCCAAGGGCTCAGGGGCGGTGGCTACACCTTC
>-|TRBV27|TRBD1|TRBJ2-3
CASSLGQGSFTDTQYF
TGTGCCAGCAGTCTGGGACAGGGTAGTTTTACAGATACGCAGTATTTT
>few|TRBV7-2|-|TRBJ2-2
CASSSVSPRISSVTGELFF
TGTGCCAGCAGCTCCGTGAGCCCCAGGATTTCCAGTGTCACCGGGGAGCTGTTTTTT
>-|TRBV3-1/TRBV3-2|TRBD1|TRBJ2-7
CASSVYGTASPEQYF
TGTGCCAGCAGCGTGTACGGGACAGCGTCTCCCGAGCAGTACTTC
>-|TRBV6-2/TRBV6-3|TRBD1|TRBJ1-5
CASSGTGANQPQHF
TGTGCCAGCAGCGGGACAGGGGCCAATCAGCCCCAGCATTTT
>few|TRBV14|-|TRBJ1-2
CASSQDRGNYGYTF
TGTGCCAGCAGCCAAGATCGCGGGAACTATGGCTACACCTTC
>-|TRBV6-5|-|TRBJ2-6
CASSNWSGSGANVLTF
TGTGCCAGCAGTAACTGGTCGGGCTCTGGGGCCAACGTCCTGACTTTC
>-|TRBV2|TRBD2|TRBJ2-5
CASSDVAGLSETQYF
TGTGCCAGCAGTGATGTAGCGGGACTATCGGAGACCCAGTACTTC
>once|TRBV2|TRBD1|TRBJ2-7
CASNPRAGTAYEQYF
TGTGCCAGCAACCCCCGGGCTGGGACAGCCTACGAGCAGTACTTC
>-|TRBV5-1|TRBD1|TRBJ2-7
CASSFRDRSGEQYF
TGCGCCAGCAGCTTCCGGGACAGGTCGGGCGAGCAGTACTTC
>-|TRBV11-2|TRBD1|TRBJ2-1
CASSLTGGKGSYNEQFF
TGTGCCAGCAGCTTAACAGGGGGCAAGGGCTCCTACAATGAGCAGTTCTTC
>-|TRBV3-1/TRBV3-2|-|TRBJ2-5
CASSQGRETQYF
TGTGCCAGCAGCCAAGGCAGGGAGACCCAGTACTTC
>-|TRBV7-9|-|TRBJ1-2
CASSLTSGLPYGYTF
TGTGCCAGCAGCTTAACCTCGGGGTTGCCCTATGGCTACACCTTC
>-|TRBV5-1|-|TRBJ2-7
CASSLGRGAGEQYF
TGCGCCAGCAGCTTGGGACGCGGGGCGGGCGAGCAGTACTTC
>-|TRBV11-1|-|TRBJ1-4
CASSDNRRVEEKLFF
TGTGCCAGCAGCGATAACAGGAGGGTCGAGGAAAAACTGTTTTTT
>-|TRBV7-9|-|TRBJ1-2
CASSPTGYGYTF
TGTGCCAGCAGCCCCACAGGGTATGGCTACACCTTC
>once|TRBV7-9|TRBD1|TRBJ1-1
CASSLDRRGAMNTEAFF
TGTGCCAGCAGCTTGGACAGGCGAGGGGCCATGAACACTGAAGCTTTCTTT
>-|TRBV2|-|TRBJ2-1
CASSGVYINEQFF
TGTGCCAGCAGTGGAGTTTATATCAATGAGCAGTTCTTC
>-|TRBV5-4|-|TRBJ2-2
CASTNRGTYSAGELFF
TGTGCCAGCACCAATAGGGGGACATATAGCGCCGGGGAGCTGTTTTTT
>-|TRBV5-4|TRBD2|TRBJ2-7
CASSLAGGRNSYEQYF
TGTGCCAGCAGCTTGGCCGGCGGGAGAAACTCCTACGAGCAGTACTTC
>-|TRBV11-3|TRBD2|TRBJ2-2
CASSRSSGGSNTGELFF
TGTGCCAGCAGCCGATCTAGCGGGGGATCGAACACCGGGGAGCTGTTTTTT
>few|TRBV19|-|TRBJ1-5
CASSIGQGLNQPQHF
TGTGCCAGTAGTATAGGCCAGGGGCTCAATCAGCCCCAGCATTTT
>-|TRBV6-2/TRBV6-3|-|TRBJ2-2
CASSYAGRDTGELFF
TGTGCCAGCAGTTACGCGGGTCGAGACACCGGGGAGCTGTTTTTT
>-|TRBV11-2|-|TRBJ2-7
CASSPSRGEQYF
TGTGCCAGCAGTCCAAGCAGGGGCGAGCAGTACTTC
>-|TRBV19|TRBD2|TRBJ2-1
CASSRNGGAQDNEQFF
TGTGCCAGTAGTCGGAACGGGGGGGCCCAGGACAATGAGCAGTTCTTC
>-|TRBV6-6|TRBD2|TRBJ2-3
CASSTLAGGADTQYF
TGTGCCAGCAGTACACTAGCGGGGGGGGCCGATACGCAGTATTTT
>-|TRBV2|-|TRBJ2-7
CATSITSGVGEQYF
TGTGCCACCTCCATTACGTCAGGGGTTGGTGAGCAGTACTTC
>-|TRBV11-2|-|TRBJ1-2
CASSPSLSYGYTF
TGTGCCAGCAGCCCGTCTCTTAGCTATGGCTACACCTTC
>-|TRBV6-5|TRBD1|TRBJ2-3
CASSPGQGGTDTQYF
TGTGCCAGCAGTCCGGGACAGGGAGGCACAGATACGCAGTATTTT
>-|TRBV5-4|-|TRBJ2-2
CASSLPGLNTGELFF
TGTGCCAGCAGCCTCCCGGGTCTGAACACCGGGGAGCTGTTTTTT
>once|TRBV19|-|TRBJ2-1
CASSEQAYGNEQFF
TGTGCCAGTAGTGAACAGGCGTACGGCAATGAGCAGTTCTTC
>few|TRBV7-8|TRBD1|TRBJ2-7
CASSPPLRAGGYYEQYF
TGTGCCAGCAGCCCGCCTCTCCGGGCAGGGGGCTACTACGAGCAGTACTTC